This entry is about one TCR beta chain. The target of this receptor is not known. Base qualities are missing; no much larger clone stands one base away. A distance of 12 bases separates the germline ends of V and J, which lose 2 bases and 8 bases respectively. From the cysteine up to the phenylalanine, the CDR3 has a length of 13 residues. CDR3 DNA only is kept here, 39 bases in frame from base 1. CDR1 and CDR2, looked up from the germline V gene, are MDHEN and SYDVKM. The data stem from a study of cytomegalovirus exposure and HLA in healthy donors (TCRdb year 2017). Concerning the study at large: An earlier analysis of approximately 640 of the donors reported approximately 300 Gb of sequence data and around 110 million unique TCR beta sequences from 150 million to 200 million T cells. Roughly 310 gigabases of sequencing data and approximately 85 million unique TCR sequences were included in an early release covering 550 to 650 HLA-typed donors. Among the roughly 390 genotyped donors, around 81% belonged to the genetic ancestry cluster associated with self-reported Caucasian donors. The study aimed to test whether signatures of past pathogen exposure could be identified by cataloging public T cell receptors. The T cell repertoires of around 670 subjects were profiled by immunosequencing and related to cytomegalovirus serostatus. A separate validation cohort of 100 to 150 different subjects was used in addition to the roughly 620-subject first cohort. To predict cytomegalovirus infection status, the study combined high-throughput TCR immunosequencing, statistical association of individual TCRs with disease status, and machine learning. A later analysis re-analyzed previously published TCR beta repertoires from about 600 donors and added high-resolution HLA genotyping to study TCR occurrence patterns. In the later analysis, no new phenotypic data were used to find candidate immune exposures; instead, reliance was placed on TCR beta sequences and their occurrence across donors. In an earlier analysis of more than 550 of the donors, high-throughput TCR beta sequencing was used to judge whether each TCR beta V gene segment behaved as functional or pseudogenic. Donor age, sex, ethnicity and CMV serostatus were compiled alongside the repertoire data. Genome-wide SNP genotypes for about 65% of the roughly 670 donors were used in a later genetic analysis, which treated that subset as a discovery cohort. Every discovery cohort repertoire had been produced on one sequencing platform. HLA typing covered class I and class II loci at four-digit resolution. Typing coverage varied by locus: roughly 620-640 donors for A, B, C, DRB1 and DQB1; more than 500 for DQA1; around 610 for DPA1; fewer than 480 for DPB1. Roughly 5 DR-DQ haplotypes were treated as single units for association and clustering because of strong linkage in the cohort. Among almost 400 genotyped donors of the cohort, an average of around 240,000 unique TCR beta nucleotide sequences were sequenced per donor, around a sixth of them non-productive.

Summary of the overall study and its limitations: A further reported finding was that TCR beta sequences accurately predicted the HLA-A and HLA-B alleles for most subjects in the first cohort. A cluster of highly shared sequence variants was judged likely to be a technical artifact of the sequencing pipeline. Presence/absence analyses assumed roughly uniform sequencing depth across donors, an assumption that may not hold. Linkage disequilibrium might explain the correlated functional status among segregating V segments, but an unknown experimental factor could not be excluded. A later analysis associated 15,000 to 20,000 TCR beta sequences with specific HLA alleles at a false discovery rate of 0.05. Because HLA typing was missing for some donors at each locus, association tests included only the typed subset. Compared with equally common non-associated chains, HLA-associated TCR beta chains in a later analysis were more clonally expanded and had lower generation probabilities. While some public TCRs were present in many individuals, most TCR sequences turned up only very rarely across donors. A total of 164 TCR beta chains were listed by the study as associated with cytomegalovirus. Only TCR beta chains were sequenced in this cohort, and the absence of alpha or paired-chain data limited detectable features. The authors suggested that the approach could potentially be extended to other disease states and immunological phenotypes. V-gene and J-gene trimming of TCR beta chains was associated with a missense DCLRE1C variant in a later genetic analysis, and the association was replicated in an independent cohort. Some IMGT-functional V segments, including TRBV6-2 and TRBV6-3, could not be distinguished by the 87-base-pair reads and were therefore excluded. Broadly in line with IMGT annotations, most TCR beta V segments showed up in productive rearrangements about 90% or about 30% of the time in an earlier analysis of some 590 of the donors. The only immune exposure information available for the cohort was CMV serostatus. In both the original and validation cohorts, the classifier was reported to diagnose cytomegalovirus status with high specificity and sensitivity. Strong co-occurrence of HLA alleles, especially DR and DQ, made assigning TCR associations to individual alleles difficult. Several of the top co-occurrence clusters appeared to be linked to parvovirus B19, influenza, CMV and Epstein-Barr virus, according to a later analysis. Because counts were too low, 15 to 20 rarely observed V segments, including chromosome 9 orphons, were left out of the earlier analysis of a few hundred of the donors. According to a later genetic analysis, donors in an Asian-associated ancestry cluster had fewer N-insertions in productive TCRs than the approximately 670-donor mean. In a later analysis, TCR association rates were found to vary across HLA loci, with the most associated TCRs seen for DRB1 alleles and the fewest for HLA-C alleles. In vitro tests confirmed that a few of the cytomegalovirus-associated TCR beta chains recognize cytomegalovirus antigens. A later analysis found that most CMV-associated TCR beta chains appeared HLA-restricted, with HLA associations seemingly driven largely by CMV exposure.

The library relied on the immunoSEQ multiplex PCR assay. For the multiplex PCR, a mixture combining 60 forward primers for TCR Vbeta segments and 13 reverse primers for TCR Jbeta segments was used. A multiplex PCR assay on genomic DNA amplified the CDR3 region of rearranged TCR beta genes. Amplified TCR beta libraries were sequenced as 87-base-pair reads on the Illumina HiSeq System. In the authors' own workflow: A later analysis counted approximately 76 million unique TCR beta chains across the 550 to 750 repertoires, and roughly 9.9 million of these chains were shared by at least two donors. Raw reads were error-corrected and collapsed into unique sequences with a nearest-neighbor algorithm that merged closely related sequences to remove PCR and sequencing errors. V, D and J gene segments were assigned by aligning CDR3 sequences to IMGT reference sequences. For a sequence to be retained, at least a six-nucleotide match to both a V gene segment and a J gene segment was required. A rearrangement was called productive if the CDR3 had no stop codons and remained in frame with V and J, and every other rearrangement was called non-productive. Following IMGT convention, CDR3 was defined as the stretch from the second conserved V-encoded cysteine up to the conserved J-encoded phenylalanine. The earlier analysis of 500 to 750 of the donors excluded any sequence lacking an unambiguous match to a single V gene segment. In an earlier analysis of roughly 600 of the donors, a V segment was called functional when productive rearrangements were above 56.7%, and segregating when the standard deviation between donors exceeded 5%. A statistical classification framework was built for diagnosing cytomegalovirus status from the catalog of TCR beta chain sequences. A later analysis assigned V and J genes by comparing TCR nucleotide sequences with IMGT/GENE-DB human TR gene sequences. Using the TCRdist pipeline, a later analysis assigned CDR3 sequences along with most-parsimonious VDJ recombination scenarios. In a later analysis, every TCR beta chain was defined by the combination of its CDR3 amino acid sequence and its V-gene family, and reads without a unique V-gene family were dropped. In a later analysis, 450 to 600 highly shared, low-generation-probability nucleotide sequences were removed to address suspected cross-contamination and a sequencing artifact. For each public chain, a later analysis derived a clonal expansion index from normalized ranks of inferred template counts within each repertoire. Generation probabilities in a later analysis came from a VDJ recombination model fitted to out-of-frame rearrangements, and those results were checked against IGoR. In a later analysis, hypergeometric tests were used to score TCR-TCR, TCR-HLA and TCR-CMV co-occurrence, with a repertoire-size bias correction applied to TCR pairs. To estimate false discovery rates, a later analysis permuted the HLA or CMV assignments 20 times. In a later analysis, co-occurring TCRs were grouped using DBSCAN, with TCRdist sequence similarity added in when clustering inside HLA-allele-positive subsets. Co-occurrence clustering excluded repertoires with fewer than 30,000 or more than 120,000 public chains, plus five with anomalous nucleotide sharing. The clones in this table, taken by TCRdb from immuneACCESS, are in-frame only. Not every clone is retained; where verified, under half of the shortfall comes from an unresolved V gene, and the cause of the rest is unknown. V and J calls and clone size are as listed in that table; D and trimming were resolved from the DNA. The sample yields about 140,000 clones; 76% were counted once. The ten biggest clones cover approximately 4% of the sample.

The cohort consisted of hundreds of healthy bone marrow donors. At the time of sampling, all cohort members were nominally healthy, though unrecorded immune exposures were likely present. The donor tested CMV seronegative and was one of the 352 seronegative cohort members. A peripheral blood sample was provided by each donor, and peripheral blood mononuclear cells were used for TCR beta sequencing. Genomic DNA was extracted from the blood cell samples with the Qiagen DNeasy Blood Extraction Kit. The clonotype comes from a man aged 18 to 29 in good health and CMV-seronegative. The rearranged segments are TRBV28 and TRBJ1-2, with an unclear D gene assignment. Sequenced material: PBMCs. The CDR3 in this case is CASSLKGGPGYTF. Here is the DNA: TGTGCCAGCAGTTTAAAGGGAGGGCCGGGCTACACCTTC.